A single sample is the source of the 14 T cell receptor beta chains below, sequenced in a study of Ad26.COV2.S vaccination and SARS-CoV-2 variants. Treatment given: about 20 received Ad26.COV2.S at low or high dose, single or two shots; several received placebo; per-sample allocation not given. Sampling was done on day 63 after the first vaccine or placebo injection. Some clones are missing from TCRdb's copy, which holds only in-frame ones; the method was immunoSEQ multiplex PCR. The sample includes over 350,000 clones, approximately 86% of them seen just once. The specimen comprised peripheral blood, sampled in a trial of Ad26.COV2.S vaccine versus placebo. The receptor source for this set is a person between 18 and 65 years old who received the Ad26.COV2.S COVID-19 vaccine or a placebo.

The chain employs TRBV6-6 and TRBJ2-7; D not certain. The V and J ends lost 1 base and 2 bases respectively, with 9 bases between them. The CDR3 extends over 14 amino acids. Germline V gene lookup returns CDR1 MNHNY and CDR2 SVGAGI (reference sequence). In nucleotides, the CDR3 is TGTGCCAGCAGTTACTTGAACAGACCCTACGAGCAGTACTTC. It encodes CASSYLNRPYEQYF.

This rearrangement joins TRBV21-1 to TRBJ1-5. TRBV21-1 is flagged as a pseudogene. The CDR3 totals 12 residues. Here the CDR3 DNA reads TGTGCCAGCAGCAAAGCCGTTCAGCCCCAGCATTTT. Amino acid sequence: CASSKAVQPQHF.

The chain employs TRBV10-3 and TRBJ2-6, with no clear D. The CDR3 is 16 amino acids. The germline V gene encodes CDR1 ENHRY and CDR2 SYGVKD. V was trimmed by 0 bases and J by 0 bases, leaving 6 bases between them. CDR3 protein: CAISESYGSGANVLTF. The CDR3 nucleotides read TGTGCCATCAGTGAGTCGTACGGCTCTGGGGCCAACGTCCTGACTTTC.

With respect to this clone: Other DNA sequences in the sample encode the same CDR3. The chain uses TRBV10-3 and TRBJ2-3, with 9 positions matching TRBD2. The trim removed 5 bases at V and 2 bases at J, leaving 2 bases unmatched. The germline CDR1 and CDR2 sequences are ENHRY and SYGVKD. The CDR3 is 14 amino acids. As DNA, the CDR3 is TGTGCCATCAGTAGCGGGGGGCCCACAGATACGCAGTATTTT. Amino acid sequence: CAISSGGPTDTQYF.

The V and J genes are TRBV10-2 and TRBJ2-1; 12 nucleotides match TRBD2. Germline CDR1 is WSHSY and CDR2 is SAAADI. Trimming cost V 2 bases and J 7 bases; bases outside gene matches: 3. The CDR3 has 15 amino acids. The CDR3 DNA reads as TGCGCCAGCAGTGAGGGACTAGCGGGGAAGAATGAGCAGTTCTTC. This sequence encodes CASSEGLAGKNEQFF.

The CDR3 reads CASSSLAGNYNEQFF. For the CDR3, the DNA is TGTGCCAGCAGTTCACTAGCGGGGAATTACAATGAGCAGTTCTTC. The V gene is TRBV28, the J gene TRBJ2-1; TRBD2 matches 10 bases. The CDR3 length is 15 residues. V lost 4 bases to trimming and J lost 4 bases; unmatched junction nucleotides: 4. CDR1 is MDHEN, CDR2 SYDVKM, per germline.

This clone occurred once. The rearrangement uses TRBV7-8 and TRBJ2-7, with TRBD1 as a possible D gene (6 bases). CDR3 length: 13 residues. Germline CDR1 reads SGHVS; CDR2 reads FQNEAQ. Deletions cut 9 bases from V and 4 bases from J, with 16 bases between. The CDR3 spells CASGGRVSYEQYF. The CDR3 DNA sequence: TGTGCCAGTGGGGGCAGGGTGAGTTACGAGCAGTACTTC.

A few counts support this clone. The CDR3 region is CASREGDDEQYF. Written as DNA, the CDR3 is TGTGCCAGCAGAGAGGGGGACGACGAGCAGTACTTC. The genes are TRBV7-9 and TRBJ2-7; possible D gene TRBD1, 6 bases. Germline V CDR1 and CDR2: SEHNR, FQNEAQ (reference sequence). This CDR3 has 12 residues. Trimming removed 6 bases from V and 5 bases from J, with 11 bases in between.

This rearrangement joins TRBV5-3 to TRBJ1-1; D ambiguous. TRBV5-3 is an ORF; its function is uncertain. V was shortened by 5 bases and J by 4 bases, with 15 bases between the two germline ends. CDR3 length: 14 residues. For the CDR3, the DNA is TGTGCCAGAAGTCCGGGTGGCGTAGTCACTGAAGCTTTCTTT. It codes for CARSPGGVVTEAFF.

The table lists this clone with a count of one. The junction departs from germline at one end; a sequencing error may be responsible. The CDR3 protein is CASSLEAGVNSEAFF. CDR3 DNA: TGCGCCAGCAGCTTGGAGGCCGGAGTGAACTCTGAAGCTTTCTTT. This chain uses TRBV5-1 with TRBJ1-1; D gene uncertain. Germline V CDR1 and CDR2: SGHRS, YFSETQ. The CDR3 spans 15 residues.

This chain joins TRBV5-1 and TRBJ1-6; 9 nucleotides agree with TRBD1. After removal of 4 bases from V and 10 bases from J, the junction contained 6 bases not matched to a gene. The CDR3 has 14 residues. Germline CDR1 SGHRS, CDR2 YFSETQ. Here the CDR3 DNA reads TGCGCCAGCAGCGAACAGGGGGCTGGGTCACCCCTCCACTTT. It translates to CASSEQGAGSPLHF.

The CDR3 loop reads CASSLNGMATGELFF. The CDR3 bases are TGTGCCAGCAGCTTAAATGGCATGGCCACCGGGGAGCTGTTTTTT. V usage is TRBV7-6 and J usage is TRBJ2-2; D ambiguous. Trimming removed 2 bases at V and 4 bases at J, with 11 bases between. Looked up from germline, CDR1 is SGHVS and CDR2 is FNYEAQ. The CDR3 contains 15 residues.

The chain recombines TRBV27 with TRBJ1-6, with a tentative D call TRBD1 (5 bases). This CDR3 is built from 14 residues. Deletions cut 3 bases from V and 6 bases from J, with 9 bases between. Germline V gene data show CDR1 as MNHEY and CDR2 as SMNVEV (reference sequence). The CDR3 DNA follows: TGTGCCAGCAGTTTGGGGCAGCGTAATTCACCCCTCCACTTT. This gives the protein CASSLGQRNSPLHF.

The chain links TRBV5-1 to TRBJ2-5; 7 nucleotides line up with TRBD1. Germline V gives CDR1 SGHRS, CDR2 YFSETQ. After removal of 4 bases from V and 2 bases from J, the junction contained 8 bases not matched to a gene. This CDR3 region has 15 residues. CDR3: CASSPGQIRQETQYF. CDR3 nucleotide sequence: TGCGCCAGCAGCCCGGGACAGATCCGACAAGAGACCCAGTACTTC.